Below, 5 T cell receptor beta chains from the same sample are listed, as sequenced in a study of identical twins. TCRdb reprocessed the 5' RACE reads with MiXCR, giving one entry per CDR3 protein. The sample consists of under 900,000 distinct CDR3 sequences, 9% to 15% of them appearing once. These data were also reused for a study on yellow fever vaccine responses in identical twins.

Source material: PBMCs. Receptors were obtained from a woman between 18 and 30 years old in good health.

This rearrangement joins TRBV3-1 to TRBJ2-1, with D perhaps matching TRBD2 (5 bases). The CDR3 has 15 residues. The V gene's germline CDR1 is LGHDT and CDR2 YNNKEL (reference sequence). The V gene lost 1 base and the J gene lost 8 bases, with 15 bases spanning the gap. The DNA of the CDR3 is TGTGCCAGCAGCCAAGGGGAAGGAGTCGGGGATGAGCAGTTCTTC. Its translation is CASSQGEGVGDEQFF.

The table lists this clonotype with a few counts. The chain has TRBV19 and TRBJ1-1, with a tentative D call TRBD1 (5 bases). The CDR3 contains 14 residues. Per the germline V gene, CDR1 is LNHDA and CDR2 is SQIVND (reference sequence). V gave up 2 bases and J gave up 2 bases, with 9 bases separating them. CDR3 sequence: CASSIIDSNTEAFF. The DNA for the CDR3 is TGTGCCAGTAGTATAATCGACAGCAACACTGAAGCTTTCTTT.

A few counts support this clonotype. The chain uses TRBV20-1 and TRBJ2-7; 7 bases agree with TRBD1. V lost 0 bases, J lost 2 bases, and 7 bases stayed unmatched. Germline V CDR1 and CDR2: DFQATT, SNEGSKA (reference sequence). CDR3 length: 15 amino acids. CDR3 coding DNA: TGCAGTGCTAGAGATGGTGACAGGGCGGCCTACGAGCAGTACGTC. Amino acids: CSARDGDRAAYEQYV.

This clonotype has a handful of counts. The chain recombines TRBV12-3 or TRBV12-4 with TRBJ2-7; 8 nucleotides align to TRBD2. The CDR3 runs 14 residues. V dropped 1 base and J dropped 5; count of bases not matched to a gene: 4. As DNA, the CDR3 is TGTGCCAGCAGTTTAGGGAGCGGGAGTCACGAGCAGTACTTC. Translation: CASSLGSGSHEQYF.

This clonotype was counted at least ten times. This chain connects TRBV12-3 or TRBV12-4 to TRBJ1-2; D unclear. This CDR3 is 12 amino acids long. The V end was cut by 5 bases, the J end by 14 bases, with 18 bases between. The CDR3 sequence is CASSRQPAWVTF. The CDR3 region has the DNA TGTGCCAGCAGTAGGCAACCGGCCTGGGTTACCTTC.